This T cell receptor beta chain stems from a study of vaccination effects on CD4 cells after COVID-19 (dated by TCRdb to between 2021 and 2024). About the full investigation: Post-vaccine samples across the study were collected a median of 72 days after the second dose, with a range of 14 to 241. The study compared SARS-CoV-2 spike-specific CD4+ TCR repertoires before and after mRNA vaccination in COVID-19 convalescent patients and infection-naive vaccine recipients. A total of 9 to 11 COVID-19 convalescent patients and a handful of SARS-CoV-2-naive healthy vaccine recipients were included in the full study. The Oncomine TCR Beta short-read assay on an Illumina iSeq 100 was used to sequence cultures from other donors in the study.

This clone was recorded once. No cognate antigen has been identified for it. One base away there is no much larger clone; base qualities are not given. V has 0 bases trimmed and J has 8 bases trimmed; junction bases matching no gene number 6. CDR1 MGHDK and CDR2 SYGVNS were looked up in the germline V gene. Spanning cysteine to phenylalanine, the CDR3 consists of 15 amino acids. Left in the record is the CDR3 DNA by itself, 45 bases read in frame from the first base. Library preparation used the immunoSEQ multiplex PCR assay. TCR beta CDR3 sequencing was performed on DNA from the cultured, isolated CD4+ T cells. In the paper's pipeline: Non-productive TCR sequences were removed and reads were trimmed to the CDR3 region, keeping CDR3s of at least 7 amino acids. Antigen-specific clonotypes were identified with the MANAFEST web app by comparing expansion in peptide wells against reference cultures. To be called positive, a clone needed expansion at FDR<0.05 compared with the reference and with all other wells, an odds ratio greater than 5, and a frequency greater than 0.1% in two replicate wells. A clonotype was called cross-reactive if it was significantly expanded both in SARS-CoV-2 spike wells and in at least one common cold coronavirus spike condition. Using the stringdist R package, CDR3 similarity was measured by Levenshtein distance, and unrooted trees were constructed with ape in R 3.6.1. TCRdb re-hosts the immuneACCESS table, in-frame sequences only. Its copies lack some clones; in the studies checked, an unresolved V gene accounts for under half of them, and the cause for the rest is not known. That table supplies the V and J calls and clone size; D and trimming were determined from the DNA. This sample comprises 55,000 to 70,000 clones, under 80% of them detected only once. The ten largest clonotypes hold more than 0.85% of the sample.

In the ViraFEST assay, PBMC were stimulated with viral peptide pools, and TCR sequencing was then used to find antigen-specific CD4+ T cell clonotypes based on their expansion. After more than 9 days of culture, CD4+ T cells were isolated with the EasySep CD4+ T cell isolation kit. Two doses of either the BNT162b2 or the mRNA-1273 mRNA SARS-CoV-2 vaccine were administered to participants. Negative nucleocapsid antibody results before and after vaccination confirmed that the healthy vaccine recipients had no prior SARS-CoV-2 infection. Roughly 2.1 million PBMC per well were cultured in IMDM with around 5.3% human AB serum, 7.5 to 10 IU/ml IL-2 and gentamicin, plus 10 ug/ml peptides. On days 3 and 7, half of the culture medium was replaced with fresh IL-2-containing medium. Unless noted otherwise, every peptide stimulation condition was cultured in triplicate wells. PBMC were separated from whole blood using Ficoll-Paque Plus gradient centrifugation and were then either cryopreserved at -140C or used fresh. The overlapping peptide pools covered the spike proteins of SARS-CoV-2 as well as those of the common cold coronaviruses HCoV-NL63, HCoV-OC43 and HCoV-229E. Genomic DNA was extracted from cultured CD4+ T cells with the QIAamp micro DNA kit.

What the research found in general, with its limitations: Clones induced by infection and clones induced by vaccination both contracted markedly at late timepoints after vaccination, which fits with T cell responses waning over time. In healthy vaccine recipients, vaccine-induced clones were almost all SARS-CoV-2 mono-reactive, with only 1 of 255 cross-reactive with common cold coronaviruses. Limitations of the study were the small number of convalescent patients and the absence of early post-infection timepoints.

Rearrangement joined TRBV25-1 to TRBJ2-1; 8 nucleotides in the junction match TRBD2. This specimen was CD4+ T cells from PBMCs cultured with HCoV-OC43 spike peptides, taken after COVID-19 vaccination. The sample's cell subset or site label, decoded: HCoV-OC43 spike overlapping peptide pool stimulation. The source of this sequence is a human donor who received a COVID-19 vaccine. The DNA sequence follows: TGTGCCAGCAGTGAATATCGGGGGGGAAAGGATGAGCAGTTCTTC. Translation gives CASSEYRGGKDEQFF.